The rows below give T cell receptor beta chains drawn from one sample of a study of blood T cell repertoires in COVID-19. Generated by immunoSEQ multiplex PCR, the TCRdb table keeps only in-frame clones and is missing some. The data hold 250,000 to 350,000 clones, with more than 90% observed a single time. Sequenced sample: PBMCs or T cells enriched from blood (not recorded which). The receptors derive from a woman between 25 and 40 years old who had recovered from COVID-19. Each CDR3 is given with its conserved first and last residue. D genes are given only for firm matches. Expanded clones are given a class, and other clones once, few, many or no size at all.

length: 17; V: TRBV28; size: -; J: TRBJ1-5; D: TRBD1; DNA: TGTGCCAGCAGCCTACCAGGACAGGAGTGGAGCAATCAGCCCCAGCATTTT; CDR3: CASSLPGQEWSNQPQHF
length: 16; V: TRBV19; size: -; J: TRBJ2-3; D: -; DNA: TGTGCCAGTAGTATTGGAGGGGGCGAAGGGGTGGATACGCAGTATTTT; CDR3: CASSIGGGEGVDTQYF
length: 13; V: TRBV12-3/TRBV12-4; size: -; J: TRBJ1-2; D: TRBD1; DNA: TGTGCCAGCACCCGTCAGGGGGCGGGAGGCTACACCTTC; CDR3: CASTRQGAGGYTF
length: 16; V: TRBV5-1; size: -; J: TRBJ2-1; D: TRBD2; DNA: TGCGCCAGCAGCTTGGAGTCTTTAGCGGGGGGCAATGAGCAGTTCTTC; CDR3: CASSLESLAGGNEQFF
length: 17; V: TRBV9; size: -; J: TRBJ2-2; D: TRBD2; DNA: TGTGCCAGCAAGGGACTAGCGGGAGACGAGGGCACCGGGGAGCTGTTTTTT; CDR3: CASKGLAGDEGTGELFF
length: 15; V: TRBV4-3; size: -; J: TRBJ1-6; D: -; DNA: TGCGCCAGCAGCCAAGATCCAGGGGCAAATTCACCCCTCCACTTT; CDR3: CASSQDPGANSPLHF
length: 13; V: TRBV6-5; size: -; J: TRBJ1-5; D: -; DNA: TGTGCCAGCAGTTACAGCGCGGGGCAGCCCCAGCATTTT; CDR3: CASSYSAGQPQHF
length: 14; V: TRBV28; size: -; J: TRBJ2-7; D: -; DNA: TGTGCCAGCAGTTTAATAACAGGGAGATCCCCCGGGTCCTTC; CDR3: CASSLITGRSPGSF
length: 13; V: TRBV19; size: -; J: TRBJ2-3; D: -; DNA: TGTGCCAGTAGTATAGATCGTACTCTCCCGCAGTATTTT; CDR3: CASSIDRTLPQYF
length: 12; V: TRBV7-2; size: once; J: TRBJ2-3; D: -; DNA: TGTGCCAGCAGCCCACTCCCCGATACGCAGTATTTT; CDR3: CASSPLPDTQYF
length: 17; V: TRBV15; size: once; J: TRBJ2-5; D: -; DNA: TGTGCCACCAGCCCTAAACGGTGGCTAGCTGAACAAGAGACCCAGTACTTC; CDR3: CATSPKRWLAEQETQYF
length: 15; V: TRBV4-1; size: -; J: TRBJ1-1; D: -; DNA: TGCGCCAGCAGCCAGGGGCTGGACAGTAACACTGAAGCTTTCTTT; CDR3: CASSQGLDSNTEAFF
length: 12; V: TRBV7-2; size: -; J: TRBJ2-7; D: TRBD1; DNA: TGTGCCAGCAGTCGACAGGGCTACGAGCAGTACTTC; CDR3: CASSRQGYEQYF
length: 14; V: TRBV29-1; size: -; J: TRBJ2-7; D: TRBD2; DNA: TGCAGCGTTGAGACTAGCGGGGTGACCTACGAGCAGTACTTC; CDR3: CSVETSGVTYEQYF
length: 15; V: TRBV18; size: -; J: TRBJ1-1; D: -; DNA: TGTGCCAGCTCACCACGTGGAGGGGAGGACACTGAAGCTTTCTTT; CDR3: CASSPRGGEDTEAFF
length: 14; V: TRBV9; size: -; J: TRBJ1-2; D: -; DNA: TGTGCCAGCAGTCCCGGACAAAGCAACTATGGCTACACCTTC; CDR3: CASSPGQSNYGYTF
length: 19; V: TRBV5-5; size: once; J: TRBJ2-2; D: TRBD2; DNA: TGTGCCAGCAGCCCGGGGGTGGGACTAGTAGAAAACCCGTCCCGGGAGCTGTTTTTT; CDR3: CASSPGVGLVENPSRELFF
length: 17; V: TRBV14; size: -; J: TRBJ2-1; D: TRBD2; DNA: TGTGCCAGCAGCCACGGACTAGCGGGAGCGGGTTACAATGAGCAGTTCTTC; CDR3: CASSHGLAGAGYNEQFF
length: 14; V: TRBV7-2; size: -; J: TRBJ2-3; D: TRBD2; DNA: TGTGCCAGCAGCTTCAGCGGGGGAACAGATACGCAGTATTTT; CDR3: CASSFSGGTDTQYF
length: 17; V: TRBV13; size: -; J: TRBJ2-2; D: TRBD1; DNA: TGTGCCAGCAGCGTAACAACCGGGACAGGGGCAGCCGGGGAGCTGTTTTTT; CDR3: CASSVTTGTGAAGELFF
length: 14; V: TRBV28; size: -; J: TRBJ1-5; D: TRBD1; DNA: TGTGCCAGCACACATGGACAGGACCATCAGCCCCAGCATTTT; CDR3: CASTHGQDHQPQHF
length: 15; V: TRBV4-3; size: once; J: TRBJ2-2; D: -; DNA: TGCGCCAGCAGCCACCGGTACCGCGACACCGGGGAGCTGTTTTTT; CDR3: CASSHRYRDTGELFF
length: 11; V: TRBV28; size: -; J: TRBJ2-7; D: -; DNA: TGTGCCAGCAGTTCTCCTCGTGAGCAGTACTTC; CDR3: CASSSPREQYF
length: 14; V: TRBV7-2; size: -; J: TRBJ2-2; D: -; DNA: TGTGCCAGCAGCTTAGGGCATGACTCCGGGGAGCTGTTTTTT; CDR3: CASSLGHDSGELFF
length: 16; V: TRBV15; size: -; J: TRBJ1-4; D: -; DNA: TGTGCCACCAGCAGAGTGCCTCCGGGGGGCCCCGGAAAACTGTTTTTT; CDR3: CATSRVPPGGPGKLFF
length: 15; V: TRBV28; size: -; J: TRBJ1-1; D: -; DNA: TGTGCCAGCAGTTTAGCGACTCCGGGGGATACTGAAGCTTTCTTT; CDR3: CASSLATPGDTEAFF
length: 16; V: TRBV28; size: -; J: TRBJ2-3; D: TRBD2; DNA: TGTGCCAGCAGTTTAGGGGCGGGGGGGATGGCAGATACGCAGTATTTT; CDR3: CASSLGAGGMADTQYF
length: 16; V: TRBV10-3; size: once; J: TRBJ2-5; D: TRBD1; DNA: TGTGCCATCAGTGAGTCTGGGACAGGGGGCGAGGGGACCCAGTACTTC; CDR3: CAISESGTGGEGTQYF
length: 16; V: TRBV5-1; size: -; J: TRBJ2-6; D: TRBD1; DNA: TGCGCCAGCAGCTCCCGGACAGGGACTGGGGCCAACGTCCTGACTTTC; CDR3: CASSSRTGTGANVLTF
length: 15; V: TRBV28; size: -; J: TRBJ2-5; D: TRBD1; DNA: TGTGCCAGCAGTCCACGAGTGGACAGGGAGGAGACCCAGTACTTC; CDR3: CASSPRVDREETQYF
length: 14; V: TRBV27; size: -; J: TRBJ2-7; D: TRBD1; DNA: TGTGCCAGCAGTTTATCGGGACAGGGCCACGAGCAGTACTTC; CDR3: CASSLSGQGHEQYF
length: 14; V: TRBV7-2; size: once; J: TRBJ2-7; D: -; DNA: TGTGCCAGCAGCTTAGCCGGCGGGGTCTACGAGCAGTACTTC; CDR3: CASSLAGGVYEQYF
length: 13; V: TRBV6-2/TRBV6-3; size: -; J: TRBJ1-5; D: -; DNA: TGTGCCAGCAGTAAGCGGTCTGGTCAGCCCCAGCATTTT; CDR3: CASSKRSGQPQHF
length: 15; V: TRBV28; size: -; J: TRBJ1-2; D: -; DNA: TGTGCCAGCACCCTGGGGGGATCGGGTAACTATGGCTACACCTTC; CDR3: CASTLGGSGNYGYTF
length: 14; V: TRBV7-8; size: -; J: TRBJ2-1; D: TRBD2; DNA: TGTGCCAGCAGCTCCAGGACTAGCGGGCCAGAGCAGTTCTTC; CDR3: CASSSRTSGPEQFF
length: 17; V: TRBV7-2; size: -; J: TRBJ1-6; D: -; DNA: TGTGCCAGCAGCCCTCGGAGGCCGAGCTCCTATAATTCACCCCTCCACTTT; CDR3: CASSPRRPSSYNSPLHF
length: 14; V: TRBV28; size: -; J: TRBJ1-2; D: -; DNA: TGTGCCAGCAGCCGGCCTAGCGGGGGGTATGGCTACACCTTC; CDR3: CASSRPSGGYGYTF
length: 13; V: TRBV4-2; size: few; J: TRBJ2-5; D: -; DNA: TGTGCCAGCAGCCAAGATCTAGCGGAGACCCAGTACTTC; CDR3: CASSQDLAETQYF
length: 15; V: TRBV24-1; size: -; J: TRBJ1-6; D: TRBD1; DNA: TGTGCCACCAGTGCCGGACAGGGCTATAATTCACCCCTCCACTTT; CDR3: CATSAGQGYNSPLHF
length: 15; V: TRBV28; size: -; J: TRBJ1-1; D: TRBD1; DNA: TGTGCCAGCAGTTTCCAGGACAGGGAGAACACTGAAGCTTTCTTT; CDR3: CASSFQDRENTEAFF